This T cell receptor (beta chain) was captured by sequencing in a study of naive and memory T cell subsets (dated by TCRdb to about 2017). In the study overall: An open-source, UMI-based TCR alpha and beta sequencing pipeline was applied to sorted naive and memory peripheral blood T cell subsets. Complete agreement was observed between the functional CMV T cell responses and the IgG serology results. RNA was DNase-treated and reverse transcribed with TCR constant-region primers, mostly using SuperScript III. Study-level results and caveats: RNA-based TCR counts may be influenced by expression changes linked to T cell activation and differentiation. Single alpha or beta chain sequences, rather than paired alpha/beta receptors, were used to define clonotypes. In both CD4 and CD8 cells, the Gini index increased while Shannon and inverse Simpson diversity decreased from naive through CM, EM and EMRA. The abundance of TCRs followed a power law with an exponent that differed between naive and memory subsets yet stayed consistent across the three individuals. The repertoire findings for the naive and memory subsets could not be validated against a ground truth because none was available. A few larger clonotypes were present in naive repertoires, particularly the CD8 repertoires, and these clonotypes were possibly memory cells re-expressing CD45RA. Once error correction was done, more than 90% of naive TCR sequences showed up just once, which made the naive abundance distributions much steeper than those of the memory subsets.

V is clipped by 5 bases and J by 7 bases, and the sequence between their germline boundaries is 11 bases long. The CDR3, cysteine through phenylalanine, is 12 amino acids long. CDR3 DNA is the only sequence kept; it has 36 bases, read in frame from the first base. Reading the germline V gene gives CDR1 SQVTM and CDR2 ANQGSEA. Separate amplification of TCR alpha and beta chain libraries was performed from the second PCR step onward. CMV status of each donor was established by measuring IFNgamma production from CD4+ T cells after fresh PBMCs were stimulated overnight with CMV viral lysate. Miltenyi beads were used first to positively select CD4 T cells, and CD8 T cells were then positively selected from the CD4-negative fraction. Cells stained for CD3, CD4, CD8, CD45RA, CD27 and a live/dead dye were sorted on a BD Aria II into four subsets by CD45RA and CD27. Blood was obtained from three healthy volunteers, and the blood from each volunteer was fractionated into CD4 and CD8 T cells and subsequently into four differentiation subsets. About 120 ml of peripheral blood was drawn per donor, and PBMC were isolated by Ficoll-Paque PLUS density-gradient centrifugation. Sorted cells were lysed in RLT buffer, after which RNA was extracted using a Qiagen RNeasy kit and stored at -80 degrees C.

Receptor amplification or capture employed UMI-ligation and nested PCR. An equimolar mix of two oligonucleotides covering both TRBC1 and TRBC2 was used as the beta constant-region primer. T4 RNA ligase 1 ligated a single-stranded oligonucleotide carrying the SP2 primer and a 12-nucleotide UMI to the cDNA 3' end. Four rounds of PCR were used to amplify ligated cDNA, with nested alpha and beta constant-region primers being used together with the SP2 primer. Incubation of the ligation reaction lasted roughly 20-25 hours at 16 degrees C. PCR2 was typically run as a SYBR Green qPCR and stopped at a predetermined threshold to prevent over-amplification. Apart from the first purification, every purification step used Agencourt AMPure XP magnetic beads. Library amounts were measured by Qubit and library quality was assessed on a TapeStation, where the main peak was expected at around 650 bp. Sequencing of the pooled libraries was done on an Illumina MiSeq using v2 2x251 paired-end kits, which typically yielded about 1-2 million reads per sample. Each sample's library went into the pool at 4 nM, and about 5-7.5% PhiX was added to help with cluster recognition. The authors processed their data as follows. Decombinator assigned V and J genes to Demultiplexor-processed FASTQ reads by tag matching, allowing a single base-pair mismatch. Collapsinator used UMIs to correct both sequencing errors and frequency errors arising from PCR heterogeneity. CDR3Translator translated TCRs and extracted CDR3s from the conserved cysteine to the FGXG phenylalanine, flagging non-productive sequences. Gini, Shannon entropy and inverse Simpson indices were calculated on repertoires that had been subsampled to equal numbers of UMI-defined TCRs. Within the linear range, a power law was fitted by maximum likelihood to the distributions of clonotype abundance. On one naive CD8 sample, the pipeline and MIGEC gave similar UMI counts, unique TCR numbers and clonal distributions. In one analysis, naive TCRs that were also found in any memory subset of the same donor were excluded from the naive repertoire. A set of some 7,000 CMV-associated CDR3 sequences, compiled from VDJdb and a published dataset, was used to search the repertoires. Using fastp at Q25 and MiXCR, TCRdb reprocessed the public reads and kept productive beta chains. Every distinct CDR3 protein forms one entry, paired with its most common genes and DNA. TCRdb, not the authors, supplied the V and J calls. For this sample the table gives under 150,000 distinct CDR3 sequences, of which over 15% were detected only once. Together, the top ten hold about 0.15% of the sample.

As for this clonotype: Its antigen specificity is not known. No base quality values were provided; no much bigger clone lies one nucleotide off.

This sequence was found in a human donor in good health. The chain couples TRBV29-1 to TRBJ2-2, with a weak D call of TRBD2 (6 bases match). The source material was naive CD4+ T cells from blood. In the paper's terms, the cell subset or site label means: naive T cells, CD45RA high CD27+. The CDR3 region has the sequence CSVQEGVGELFF. The nucleotides are TGCAGCGTTCAGGAGGGCGTCGGGGAGCTGTTTTTT.